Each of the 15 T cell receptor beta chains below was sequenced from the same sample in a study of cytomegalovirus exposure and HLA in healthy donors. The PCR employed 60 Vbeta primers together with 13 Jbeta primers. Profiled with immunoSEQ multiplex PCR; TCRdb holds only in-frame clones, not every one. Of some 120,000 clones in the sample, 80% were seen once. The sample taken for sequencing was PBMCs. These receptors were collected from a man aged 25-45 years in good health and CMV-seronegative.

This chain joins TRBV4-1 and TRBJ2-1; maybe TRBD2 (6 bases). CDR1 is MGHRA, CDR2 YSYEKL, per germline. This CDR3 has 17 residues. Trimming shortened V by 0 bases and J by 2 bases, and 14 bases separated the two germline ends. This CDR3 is CASSQDSPRGTYNEQFF. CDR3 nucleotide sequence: TGCGCCAGCAGCCAAGATTCACCCCGCGGGACCTACAATGAGCAGTTCTTC.

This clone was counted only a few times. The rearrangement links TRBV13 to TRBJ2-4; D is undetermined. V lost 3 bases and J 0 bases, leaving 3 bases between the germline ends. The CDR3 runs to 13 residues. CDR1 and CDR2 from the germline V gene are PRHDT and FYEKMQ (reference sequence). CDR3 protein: CASSFGAKNIQYF. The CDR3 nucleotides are TGTGCCAGCAGCTTCGGAGCCAAAAACATTCAGTACTTC.

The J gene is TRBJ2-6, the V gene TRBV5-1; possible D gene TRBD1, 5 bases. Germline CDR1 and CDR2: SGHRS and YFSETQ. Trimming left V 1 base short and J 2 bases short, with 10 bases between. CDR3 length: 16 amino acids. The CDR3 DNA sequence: TGCGCCAGCAGCTTGCGTATAGGGGCTGGGGCCAACGTCCTGACTTTC. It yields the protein CASSLRIGAGANVLTF.

Here the CDR3 DNA reads TGTGCCAGCAGTGAATACAATAATTACCCCGATGGCTACACCTTC. It is translated as CASSEYNNYPDGYTF. The V gene is TRBV6-1, the J gene TRBJ1-2; D is ambiguous. The germline gives CDR1 MNHNS, CDR2 SASEGT. The CDR3 covers 15 residues. Trimming pared 2 bases from V and 6 bases from J, leaving 16 bases between.

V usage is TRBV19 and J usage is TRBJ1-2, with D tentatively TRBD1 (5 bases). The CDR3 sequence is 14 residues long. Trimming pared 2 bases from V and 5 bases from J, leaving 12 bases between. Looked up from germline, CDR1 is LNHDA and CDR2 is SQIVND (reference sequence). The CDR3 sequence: CASSIFTGNYGYTF. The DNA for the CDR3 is TGTGCCAGTAGTATATTTACAGGAAATTATGGCTACACCTTC.

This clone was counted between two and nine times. In DNA, the CDR3 is TGTGCCAGCAGCAGGGACAGGAAAGATCAGCCCCAGCATTTT. This encodes CASSRDRKDQPQHF. The gene calls are TRBV5-5 and TRBJ1-5; 8 positions agree with TRBD1. Germline trimming cut 4 bases from V and 5 bases from J; bases unmatched to any gene: 5. Germline V CDR1 and CDR2: SGHKS, YYEKEE (reference sequence). CDR3 length: 14 amino acids.

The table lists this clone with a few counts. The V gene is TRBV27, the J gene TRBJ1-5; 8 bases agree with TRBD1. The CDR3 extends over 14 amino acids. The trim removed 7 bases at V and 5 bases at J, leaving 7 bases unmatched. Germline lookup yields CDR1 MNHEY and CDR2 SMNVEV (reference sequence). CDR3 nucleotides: TGTGCCAGCAAAGCTCCAGGGGGCGATCAGCCCCAGCATTTT. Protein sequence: CASKAPGGDQPQHF.

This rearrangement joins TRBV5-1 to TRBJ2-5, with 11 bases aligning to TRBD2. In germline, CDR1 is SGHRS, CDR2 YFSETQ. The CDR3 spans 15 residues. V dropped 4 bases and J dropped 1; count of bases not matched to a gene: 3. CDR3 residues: CASSPGTSGQETQYF. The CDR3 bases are TGCGCCAGCAGCCCGGGGACTAGCGGCCAAGAGACCCAGTACTTC.

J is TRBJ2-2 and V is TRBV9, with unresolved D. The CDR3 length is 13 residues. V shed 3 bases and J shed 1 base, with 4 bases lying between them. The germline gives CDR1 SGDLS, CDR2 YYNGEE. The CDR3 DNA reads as TGTGCCAGCAGCGGTCGGAACACCGGGGAGCTGTTTTTT. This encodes CASSGRNTGELFF.

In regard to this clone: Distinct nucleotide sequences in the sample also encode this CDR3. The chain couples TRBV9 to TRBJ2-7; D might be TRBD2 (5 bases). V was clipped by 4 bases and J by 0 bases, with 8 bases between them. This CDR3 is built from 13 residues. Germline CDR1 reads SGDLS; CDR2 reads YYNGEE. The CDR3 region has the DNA TGTGCCAGCAGCCCGGGAAGCTCCTACGAGCAGTACTTC. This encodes CASSPGSSYEQYF.

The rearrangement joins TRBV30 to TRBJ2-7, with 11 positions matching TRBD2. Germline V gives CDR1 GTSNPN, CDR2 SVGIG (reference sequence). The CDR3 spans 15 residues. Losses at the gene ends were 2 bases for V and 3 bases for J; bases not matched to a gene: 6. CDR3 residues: CAWSWASGRHYEQYF. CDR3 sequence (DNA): TGTGCCTGGAGTTGGGCTAGCGGGAGGCACTACGAGCAGTACTTC.

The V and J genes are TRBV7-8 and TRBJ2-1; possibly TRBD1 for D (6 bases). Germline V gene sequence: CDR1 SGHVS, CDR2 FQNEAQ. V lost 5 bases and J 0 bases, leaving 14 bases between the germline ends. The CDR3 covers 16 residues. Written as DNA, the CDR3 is TGTGCCAGCAGCCTTTGGGACACGAGCTCCTACAATGAGCAGTTCTTC. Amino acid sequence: CASSLWDTSSYNEQFF.

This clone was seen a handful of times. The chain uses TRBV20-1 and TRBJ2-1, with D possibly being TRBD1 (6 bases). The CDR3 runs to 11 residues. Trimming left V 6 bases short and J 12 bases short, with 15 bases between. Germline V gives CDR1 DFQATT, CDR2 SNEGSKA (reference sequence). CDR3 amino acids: CSATTGTRQFF. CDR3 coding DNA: TGCAGTGCCACAACCGGGACAAGGCAGTTCTTC.

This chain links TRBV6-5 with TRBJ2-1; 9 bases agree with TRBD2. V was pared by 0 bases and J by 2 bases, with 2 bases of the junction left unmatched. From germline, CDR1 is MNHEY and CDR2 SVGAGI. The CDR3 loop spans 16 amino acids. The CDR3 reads CASSYSAGGAYNEQFF. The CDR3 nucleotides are TGTGCCAGCAGTTACTCGGCGGGAGGGGCCTACAATGAGCAGTTCTTC.

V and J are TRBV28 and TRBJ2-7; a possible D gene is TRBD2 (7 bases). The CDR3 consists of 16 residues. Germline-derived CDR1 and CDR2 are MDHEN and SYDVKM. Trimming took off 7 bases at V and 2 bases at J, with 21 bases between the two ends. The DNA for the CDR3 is TGTGCCAGCAAGGGTAGCGGGTGGGGGCAAACCTACGAGCAGTACTTC. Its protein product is CASKGSGWGQTYEQYF.